Following are 10 T cell receptor beta chains from one sample sequenced in a study of vaccination effects on CD4 cells after COVID-19. The authors isolated CD4+ T cells after roughly eleven days of culture. Two doses of BNT162b2 or mRNA-1273 vaccine were administered to participants. Method: immunoSEQ multiplex PCR; TCRdb's copy keeps in-frame clones and lacks some. The table shows around 46,000 clones, with 55% to 85% occurring only once. Their antigen targets remain unknown. The input for sequencing was CD4+ T cells from PBMCs cultured without peptide, taken after COVID-19 vaccination. These receptors were obtained from a human donor who received a COVID-19 vaccine.

The chain links TRBV19 to TRBJ2-5, with TRBD2 identical over 8 bases. The CDR3 is 15 residues long. Germline values: CDR1 LNHDA, CDR2 SQIVND (reference sequence). Trimming removed 9 bases from V and 1 base from J; junction bases left unmatched: 10. CDR3 nucleotide sequence: TGTGCCAGCGCCAAGACTAGCGCTCTCCAAGAGACCCAGTACTTC. This gives the protein CASAKTSALQETQYF. The full variable domain, in which reference TRBV19 and TRBJ2-5 provide the parts outside the CDR3, is DGGITQSPKYLFRKEGQNVTLSCEQNLNHDAMYWYRQDPGQGLRLIYYSQIVNDFQKGDIAEGYSVSREKKESFPLTVTSAQKNPTAFYLCASAKTSALQETQYFGPGTRLLVL.

The chain combines TRBV6-5 with TRBJ1-2; possibly TRBD1 for D (5 bases). This CDR3 has 13 residues. The V end lost 5 bases, the J end lost 2 bases, and 9 bases lay between the germline ends. CDR1 and CDR2 (germline): MNHEY, SVGAGI. The CDR3 region has the DNA TGTGCCAGCAGTCTAGGGGACAACTATGGCTACACCTTC. The encoded protein is CASSLGDNYGYTF.

The chain carries TRBV18 and TRBJ1-5; D perhaps matches TRBD1 (6 bases). V lost 6 bases and J 2 bases, leaving 17 bases between the germline ends. Germline lookup yields CDR1 KGHSH and CDR2 LQKENI. The CDR3 sequence is 16 residues long. The CDR3 is CASSPANRARNQPQHF. The DNA for the CDR3 is TGTGCCAGCTCTCCCGCGAACAGGGCACGCAATCAGCCCCAGCATTTT.

This chain connects TRBV27 to TRBJ2-3, with D tentatively TRBD1 or TRBD2 (5 bases each). This CDR3 has 15 residues. Germline-derived CDR1 and CDR2 are MNHEY and SMNVEV (reference sequence). V lost 1 base and J lost 6, with 14 bases in between. The CDR3 DNA follows: TGTGCCAGCAGTTTATGGGGGATTCAAGGGGATACGCAGTATTTT. This gives the protein CASSLWGIQGDTQYF.

This clone was seen a handful of times. The chain employs TRBV4-1 and TRBJ2-7; unclear D gene. The CDR3 consists of 13 residues. V lost 3 bases, J lost 3 bases, and 9 bases lay in between. Germline lookup yields CDR1 MGHRA and CDR2 YSYEKL. This chain's CDR3 is CASSHQTLYEQYF. CDR3 nucleotides: TGCGCCAGCAGCCACCAAACACTCTACGAGCAGTACTTC.

This chain connects TRBV3-1 (or the pseudogene TRBV3-2) to TRBJ2-3; 9 bases are a match to TRBD2. The CDR3 is 16 amino acids. J was trimmed by 8 bases and V by 1 base; bases with no gene match: 10. The germline V gene has CDR1 LGHDT and CDR2 YNNKEL (reference sequence). The CDR3 DNA reads TGTGCCAGCAGCCAAGTGTTAGCGGGAGTGGGAGGTACGCAGTATTTT. This encodes CASSQVLAGVGGTQYF.

The chain employs TRBV5-4 and TRBJ1-1; D gene unclear. The germline gives CDR1 SGHNT, CDR2 YYREEE (reference sequence). Trimming cost V 7 bases and J 1 base, with 11 bases left between them. The CDR3 length is 13 residues. CDR3 coding DNA: TGTGCCAGCCTTGCGGGCCCGAACACTGAAGCTTTCTTT. Encoded protein: CASLAGPNTEAFF.

This rearrangement joins TRBV29-1 to TRBJ2-7, with 8 bases fitting TRBD1. The CDR3 extends over 13 amino acids. The germline CDR1 and CDR2 sequences are SQVTM and ANQGSEA. With V trimmed by 5 bases and J by 7 bases, 10 bases remained unmatched. Here the CDR3 DNA reads TGCAGCGTTTTGGGACAGGTAGTAGGTGAGCAGTACTTC. It is translated as CSVLGQVVGEQYF.

The chain joins TRBV24-1 to TRBJ1-4, with D perhaps TRBD1 (5 bases). The CDR3 is 15 residues long. V gave up 1 base and J gave up 6 bases, with 11 bases separating them. Germline V lookup: CDR1 KGHDR, CDR2 SFDVKD. CDR3 protein: CATSDFGQGHEKLFF. In nucleotides, the CDR3 is TGTGCCACCAGTGATTTCGGGCAGGGCCATGAAAAACTGTTTTTT.

The chain links TRBV7-6 to TRBJ2-1, with 11 positions matching TRBD2. Trimming at V came to 5 bases and at J to 6 bases, leaving 12 bases not matched to a gene. There are 17 residues in the CDR3. The germline gives CDR1 SGHVS, CDR2 FNYEAQ. The CDR3 sequence is CASSPYETSGSRNEQFF. The CDR3 DNA follows: TGTGCCAGCAGCCCATACGAAACTAGCGGGAGTCGCAATGAGCAGTTCTTC.